The TCR beta chain described here comes from a study of tumor-infiltrating lymphocytes in oesophageal squamous cell carcinoma. In TCRdb, the PCR reads were re-called with MiXCR into one record per CDR3 protein. Of 15,000 to 18,000 distinct CDR3 sequences listed, approximately 49% were seen once; the top ten hold 37%. CDR1 and CDR2 (germline): MNHNS, SASEGT. V shed 6 bases and J 2 bases; nucleotides not matched to a gene: 7. The CDR3 loop spans 16 amino acids. This rearrangement joins TRBV6-1 to TRBJ2-1; 10 nucleotides line up with TRBD1. Sequenced: esophageal tumor tissue. This clonotype was sampled from a female donor with esophageal squamous cell carcinoma. CDR3 in DNA: TGTGCCAGCAGCGAACCCGGACAGGGGGCCTACAATGAGCAGTTCTTC. It is translated as CASSEPGQGAYNEQFF.